This TCR beta chain is drawn from a study of T cell responses to AZD1222 COVID-19 vaccine. Whole-study results and caveats: Among those given AZD1222, only five to seven were seropositive at baseline.

A note on this clone: The antigen remains undetermined.

The repertoire was sequenced with immunoSEQ multiplex PCR; TCRdb's copy has only in-frame clones and lacks some. The sample yields over 120,000 clones, 80% to 95% seen once. The V and J ends lost 6 bases and 2 bases, in that order; junction bases with no gene match: 7. The CDR3 runs to 15 residues. CDR1 and CDR2 from the germline V gene are MDHEN and SYDVKM. This chain joins TRBV28 and TRBJ1-2, with 9 bases matching TRBD1. This receptor was taken from an adult who received the AZD1222 COVID-19 vaccine. The sequenced sample was peripheral blood, obtained 28 days after the second AZD1222 dose. CDR3 nucleotides: TGTGCCAGCAGACCCCAGGGACAGGGCAACTATGGCTACACCTTC. Translation gives CASRPQGQGNYGYTF.